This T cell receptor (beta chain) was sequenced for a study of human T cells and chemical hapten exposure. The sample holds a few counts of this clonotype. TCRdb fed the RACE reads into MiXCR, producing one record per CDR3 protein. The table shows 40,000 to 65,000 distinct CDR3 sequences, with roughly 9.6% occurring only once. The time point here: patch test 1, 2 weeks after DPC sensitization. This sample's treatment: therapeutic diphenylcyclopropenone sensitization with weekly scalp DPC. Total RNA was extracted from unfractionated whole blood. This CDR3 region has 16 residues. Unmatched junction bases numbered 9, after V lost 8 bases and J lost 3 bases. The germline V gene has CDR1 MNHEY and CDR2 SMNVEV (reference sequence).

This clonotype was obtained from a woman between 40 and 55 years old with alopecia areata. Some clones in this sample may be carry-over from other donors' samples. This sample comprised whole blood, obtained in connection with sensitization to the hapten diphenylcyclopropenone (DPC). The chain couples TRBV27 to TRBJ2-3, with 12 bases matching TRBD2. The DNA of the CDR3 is TGTGCCAGCGGTCCTAGCGGGAGGGCCCGAACAGATACGCAGTATTTT. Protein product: CASGPSGRARTDTQYF.